This T cell receptor beta chain was profiled in a study of blood T cell repertoires in COVID-19. Germline loops: CDR1 MGHDK, CDR2 SYGVNS. The CDR3 extends over 14 amino acids. Trimming left V 1 base short and J 2 bases short, with 9 bases between. Data came from immunoSEQ multiplex PCR; TCRdb stores just in-frame clones and leaves some out. The table includes fewer than 90,000 clones, roughly 88% detected once. Sequenced: peripheral blood. The TCR comes from a man aged 25 to 45 with acute or convalescent COVID-19. This chain joins TRBV25-1 and TRBJ2-7; D is uncertain. In DNA, the CDR3 is TGTGCCAGCAGTGAATTGGGCGAAGCCTACGAGCAGTACTTC. This encodes CASSELGEAYEQYF.